These T cell receptor beta chains were read from a single sample in a study of spatial heterogeneity in lung cancer. TCRdb recomputed calls from the 5' RACE reads with MiXCR, one row per CDR3 protein. Among 65,000 to 85,000 distinct CDR3 sequences listed, approximately 20% were seen once. Sequencing used PBMCs, obtained at surgery. Every receptor here comes from a male donor with early-stage non-small cell lung cancer. CDR3s include the opening cysteine and the closing phenylalanine or tryptophan. Each record gives: V gene, clone size, D gene, J gene, CDR3 DNA, CDR3 protein. A D gene is named only where the DNA matches it firmly. Part of the rows lack a size; the others show once, few, many or a class for expanded clones.

>TRBV7-2|.|.|TRBJ2-5
TGTGCCAGCAGACAGAGACTGGTCCTCGAAGAGACCCAGTACTTC
CASRQRLVLEETQYF
>TRBV4-2|few|.|TRBJ1-5
TGTGCCAGCAGCCAAGATCGTGGCGATCAGCCCCAGCATTTT
CASSQDRGDQPQHF
>TRBV29-1|few|TRBD1|TRBJ1-4
TGCAGCGTCCACAGGGGGCCGAATGAAAAACTGTTTTTT
CSVHRGPNEKLFF
>TRBV3-1|.|.|TRBJ1-1
TGTGCCAGCAGGTCGAACACTGAAGCTTTCTTT
CASRSNTEAFF
>TRBV29-1|many|.|TRBJ1-2
TGCAGCGTTGAAGTCCCCGAACGGGCCTATGGCTACACCTTC
CSVEVPERAYGYTF
>TRBV20-1|few|.|TRBJ2-3
TGCAGTGCTACAGAGAGCACAGATACGCAGTATTTT
CSATESTDTQYF
>TRBV12-2|.|.|TRBJ1-5
TGTGCAAGTCTCGCTCGGTCCGACACGGACAGGGGAGGCAATCAGCCCCAGCATTTT
CASLARSDTDRGGNQPQHF
>TRBV5-1|few|.|TRBJ2-7
TGCGCCAGCAGCTTTGCGGGGCTTACTTACGAGCAGTACTTC
CASSFAGLTYEQYF
>TRBV21-1|few|.|TRBJ1-2
TGTGCCGGACATGTTGGGACTCCATATGGCTACACCTTC
CAGHVGTPYGYTF
>TRBV5-4|few|TRBD2|TRBJ2-5
TGTGCCAGCAGCATCTTAGCGGGGGGGGAGACCCAGTACTTC
CASSILAGGETQYF
>TRBV28|many|TRBD2|TRBJ2-1
TGTGCCAGCAGCTACGGGACTAGCGCCCCGCAGTTCTTC
CASSYGTSAPQFF
>TRBV29-1|many|.|TRBJ1-3
TGCAGCGTTAAACAGGACGGTAGCACCATATATTTT
CSVKQDGSTIYF
>TRBV9|.|.|TRBJ1-1
TGTGCCAGCAGCGTAGCGGCAGGGGATATTGGAGCTTTCTTT
CASSVAAGDIGAFF
>TRBV11-2|few|.|TRBJ2-7
TGTGCCAGCAGCTTAGGAGGAGGGAGTAACGAGCAGTACTTC
CASSLGGGSNEQYF
>TRBV24-1|.|.|TRBJ2-5
TGTGCCACCAGTGACCCCAAGTCGGGAACGGCCCAGTACTTC
CATSDPKSGTAQYF
>TRBV18|.|.|TRBJ2-5
TGTGCCAGCTCACCAAATGGAGGGGGAGAGACCCAGTACTTC
CASSPNGGGETQYF
>TRBV2|few|TRBD1|TRBJ2-3
TGTGCCAGCAGTGGGACAGGGGGTGGAGATACGCAGTATTTT
CASSGTGGGDTQYF
>TRBV7-9|few|TRBD1|TRBJ1-6
TGTGCCAGCAGCATTACAGGGGGAGGATCACCCCTCCACTTT
CASSITGGGSPLHF
>TRBV3-1|.|TRBD1|TRBJ2-2
TGTGCCAGCAGCCATTTATATACCGGGACAGGGGCCGGGGAGCTGTTTTTT
CASSHLYTGTGAGELFF
>TRBV29-1|many|.|TRBJ1-1
TGCAGCGTTCCCCGGGACAATTTCCCTGAAGCTTTCTTT
CSVPRDNFPEAFF
>TRBV28|.|.|TRBJ2-7
TGTGCCAGCACGGGGGCGGGCTACGAGCAGTACTTC
CASTGAGYEQYF
>TRBV27|.|TRBD1|TRBJ2-6
TGTGTCAGCGCGTCCGGGACAGGGGTCCCTCTTGGGGCCAACGTCCTGACTTTC
CVSASGTGVPLGANVLTF
>TRBV11-2|.|.|TRBJ1-4
TGTGCCAGCAGCTTAGGCCCTCGGGGGGTCACTAATGAAAAACTGTTTTTT
CASSLGPRGVTNEKLFF